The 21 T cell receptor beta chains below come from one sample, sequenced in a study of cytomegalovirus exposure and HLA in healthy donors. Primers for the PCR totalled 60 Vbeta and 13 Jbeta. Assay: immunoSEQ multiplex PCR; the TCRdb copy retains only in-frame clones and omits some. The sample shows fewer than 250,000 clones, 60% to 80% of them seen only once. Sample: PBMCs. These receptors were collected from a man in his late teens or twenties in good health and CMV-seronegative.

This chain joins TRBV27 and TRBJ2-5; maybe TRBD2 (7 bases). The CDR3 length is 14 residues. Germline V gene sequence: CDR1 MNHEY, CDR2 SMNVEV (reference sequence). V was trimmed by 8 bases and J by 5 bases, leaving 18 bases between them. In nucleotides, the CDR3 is TGTGCCAGCGCGCCTTGGGGGGGGGCTGAGACCCAGTACTTC. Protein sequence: CASAPWGGAETQYF.

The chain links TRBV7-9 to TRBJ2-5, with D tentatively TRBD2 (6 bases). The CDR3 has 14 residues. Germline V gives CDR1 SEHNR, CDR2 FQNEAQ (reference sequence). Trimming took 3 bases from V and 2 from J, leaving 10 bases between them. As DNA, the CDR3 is TGTGCCAGCAGCTTGGCGCTAGCGCAAGAGACCCAGTACTTC. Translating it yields CASSLALAQETQYF.

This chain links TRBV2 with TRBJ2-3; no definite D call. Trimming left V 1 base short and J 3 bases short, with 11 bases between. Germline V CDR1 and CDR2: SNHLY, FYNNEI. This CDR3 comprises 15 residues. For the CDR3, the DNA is TGTGCCAGCAGTGAAGTTGTCTCTAGAACAGATACGCAGTATTTT. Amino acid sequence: CASSEVVSRTDTQYF.

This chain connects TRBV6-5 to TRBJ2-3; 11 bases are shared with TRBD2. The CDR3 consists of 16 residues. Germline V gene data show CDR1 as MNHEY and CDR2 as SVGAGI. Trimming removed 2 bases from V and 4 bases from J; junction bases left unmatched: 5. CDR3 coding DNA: TGTGCCAGCAGTTACGGGGGTAGCGGGAGGGCAGATACGCAGTATTTT. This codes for CASSYGGSGRADTQYF.

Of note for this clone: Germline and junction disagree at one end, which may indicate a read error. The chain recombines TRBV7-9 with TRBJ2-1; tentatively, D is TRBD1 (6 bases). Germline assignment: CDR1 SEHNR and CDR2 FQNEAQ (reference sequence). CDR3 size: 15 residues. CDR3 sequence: CSSSLERPGQGEQFF. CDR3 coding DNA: TGTTCCAGCAGCTTAGAGCGGCCAGGTCAGGGGGAGCAGTTCTTC.

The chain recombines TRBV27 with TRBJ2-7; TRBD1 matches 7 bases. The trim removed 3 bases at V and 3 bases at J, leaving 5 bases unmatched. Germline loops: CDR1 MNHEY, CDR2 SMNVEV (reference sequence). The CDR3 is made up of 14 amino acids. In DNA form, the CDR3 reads TGTGCCAGCAGTTTGATAGGGGGCAGCTACGAGCAGTACTTC. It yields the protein CASSLIGGSYEQYF.

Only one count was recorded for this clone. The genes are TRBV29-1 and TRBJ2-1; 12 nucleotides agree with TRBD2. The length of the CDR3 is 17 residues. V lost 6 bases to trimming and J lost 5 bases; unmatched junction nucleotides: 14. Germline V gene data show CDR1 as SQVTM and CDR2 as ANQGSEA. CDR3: CSVLGLAGGGGDNEQFF. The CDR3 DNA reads TGCAGCGTGTTAGGGCTAGCGGGAGGGGGAGGGGACAATGAGCAGTTCTTC.

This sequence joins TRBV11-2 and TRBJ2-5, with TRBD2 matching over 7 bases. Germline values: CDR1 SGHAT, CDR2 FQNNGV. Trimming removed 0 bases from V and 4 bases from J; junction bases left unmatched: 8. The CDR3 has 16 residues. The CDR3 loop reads CASSLDTSAGVETQYF. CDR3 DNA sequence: TGTGCCAGCAGCTTAGATACGTCCGCGGGGGTAGAGACCCAGTACTTC. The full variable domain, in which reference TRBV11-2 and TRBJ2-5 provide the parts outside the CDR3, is EAGVAQSPRYKIIEKRQSVAFWCNPISGHATLYWYQQILGQGPKLLIQFQNNGVVDDSQLPKDRFSAERLKGVDSTLKIQPAKLEDSAVYLCASSLDTSAGVETQYFGPGTRLLVL.

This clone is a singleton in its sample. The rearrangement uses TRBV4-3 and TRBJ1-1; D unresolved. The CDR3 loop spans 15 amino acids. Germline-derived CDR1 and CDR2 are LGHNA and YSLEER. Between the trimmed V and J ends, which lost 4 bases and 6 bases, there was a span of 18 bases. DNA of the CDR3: TGCGCCAGCAGCCGCCAGGCAACAGCACCGTCTGAAGCTTTCTTT. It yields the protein CASSRQATAPSEAFF.

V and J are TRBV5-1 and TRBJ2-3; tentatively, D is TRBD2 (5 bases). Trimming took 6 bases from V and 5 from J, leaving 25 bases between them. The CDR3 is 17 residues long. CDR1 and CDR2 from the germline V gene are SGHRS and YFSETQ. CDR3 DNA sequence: TGCGCCAGCACCCTGGGCCGAGGGAGAATAGGTTTAGATACGCAGTATTTT. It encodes CASTLGRGRIGLDTQYF.

DNA for the CDR3: TGCGCCAGCAGCCTAGCTAGGGATCGTACCGGGGAGCTGTTTTTT. It yields the protein CASSLARDRTGELFF. The gene calls are TRBV5-1 and TRBJ2-2; tentatively, D is TRBD2 (5 bases). The CDR3 runs 15 residues. V shed 4 bases and J shed 5 bases, with 15 bases lying between them. The germline V gene has CDR1 SGHRS and CDR2 YFSETQ.

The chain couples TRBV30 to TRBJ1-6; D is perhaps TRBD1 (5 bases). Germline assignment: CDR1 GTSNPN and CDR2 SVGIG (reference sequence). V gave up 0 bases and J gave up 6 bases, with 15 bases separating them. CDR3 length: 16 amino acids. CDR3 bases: TGTGCCTGGAGTGTACGGGGGGTGAGAGGTAATTCACCCCTCCACTTT. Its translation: CAWSVRGVRGNSPLHF.

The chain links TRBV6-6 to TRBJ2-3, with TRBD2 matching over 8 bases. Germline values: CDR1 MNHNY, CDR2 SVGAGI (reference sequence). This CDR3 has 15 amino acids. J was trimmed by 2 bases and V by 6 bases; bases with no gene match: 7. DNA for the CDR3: TGTGCCAGCAGCCATAGCGGGGTTAACACAGATACGCAGTATTTT. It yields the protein CASSHSGVNTDTQYF.

CDR3 coding DNA: TGCGCCAGCAGACGCGGAGAGACCCAGTACTTC. Its translation is CASRRGETQYF. The chain links TRBV4-1 to TRBJ2-5; D ambiguous. The CDR3 spans 11 residues. Trimming took 6 bases from V and 4 from J, leaving 6 bases between them. Germline V CDR1 and CDR2: MGHRA, YSYEKL.

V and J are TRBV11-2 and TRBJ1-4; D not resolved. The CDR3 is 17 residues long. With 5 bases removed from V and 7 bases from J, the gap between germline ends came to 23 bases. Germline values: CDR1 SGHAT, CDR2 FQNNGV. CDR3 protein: CASSLLRPSLGVEKLFF. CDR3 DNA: TGTGCCAGCAGCCTACTCCGGCCAAGCCTCGGAGTTGAAAAACTGTTTTTT. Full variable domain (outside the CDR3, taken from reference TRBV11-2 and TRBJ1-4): EAGVAQSPRYKIIEKRQSVAFWCNPISGHATLYWYQQILGQGPKLLIQFQNNGVVDDSQLPKDRFSAERLKGVDSTLKIQPAKLEDSAVYLCASSLLRPSLGVEKLFFGSGTQLSVL.

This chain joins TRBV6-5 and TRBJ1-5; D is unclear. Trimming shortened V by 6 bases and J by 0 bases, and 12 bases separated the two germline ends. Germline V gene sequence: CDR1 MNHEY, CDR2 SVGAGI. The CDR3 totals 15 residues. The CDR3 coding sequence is TGTGCCAGCAGCCAACGCAGTCCTAGCAATCAGCCCCAGCATTTT. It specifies CASSQRSPSNQPQHF.

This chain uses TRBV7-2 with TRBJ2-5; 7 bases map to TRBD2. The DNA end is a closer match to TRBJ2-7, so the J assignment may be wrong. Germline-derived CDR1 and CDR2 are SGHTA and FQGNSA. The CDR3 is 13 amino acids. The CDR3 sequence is CASILGGGYEQYF. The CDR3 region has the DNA TGTGCCAGCATCCTTGGGGGGGGCTACGAGCAGTACTTC.

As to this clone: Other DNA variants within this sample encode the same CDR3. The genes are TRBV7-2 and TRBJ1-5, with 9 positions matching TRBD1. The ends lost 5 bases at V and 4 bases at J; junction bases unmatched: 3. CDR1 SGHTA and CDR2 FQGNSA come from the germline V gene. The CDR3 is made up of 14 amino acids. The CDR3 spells CASSTGQGNQPQHF. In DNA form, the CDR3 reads TGTGCCAGCAGCACCGGACAGGGGAATCAGCCCCAGCATTTT.

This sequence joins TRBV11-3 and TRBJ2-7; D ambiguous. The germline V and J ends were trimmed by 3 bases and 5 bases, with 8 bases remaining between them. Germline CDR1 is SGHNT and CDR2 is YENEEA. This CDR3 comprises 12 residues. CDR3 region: CASSFESDEQYF. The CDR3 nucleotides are TGTGCCAGCAGCTTTGAATCGGACGAGCAGTACTTC. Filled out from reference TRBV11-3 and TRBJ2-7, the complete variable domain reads EAGVVQSPRYKIIEKKQPVAFWCNPISGHNTLYWYLQNLGQGPELLIRYENEEAVDDSQLPKDRFSAERLKGVDSTLKIQPAELGDSAVYLCASSFESDEQYFGPGTRLTVT.

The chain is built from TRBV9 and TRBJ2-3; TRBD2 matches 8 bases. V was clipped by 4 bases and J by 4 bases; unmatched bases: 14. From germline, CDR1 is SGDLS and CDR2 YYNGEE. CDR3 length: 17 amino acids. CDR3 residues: CASSQRGGLGPADTQYF. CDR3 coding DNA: TGTGCCAGCAGCCAACGGGGGGGACTAGGGCCCGCAGATACGCAGTATTTT. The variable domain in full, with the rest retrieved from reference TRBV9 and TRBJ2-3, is DSGVTQTPKHLITATGQRVTLRCSPRSGDLSVYWYQQSLDQGLQFLIQYYNGEERAKGNILERFSAQQFPDLHSELNLSSLELGDSALYFCASSQRGGLGPADTQYFGPGTRLTVL.

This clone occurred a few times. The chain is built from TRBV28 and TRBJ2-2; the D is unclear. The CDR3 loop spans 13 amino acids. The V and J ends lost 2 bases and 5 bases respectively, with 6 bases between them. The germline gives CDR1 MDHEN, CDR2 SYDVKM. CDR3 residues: CASSLQETGELFF. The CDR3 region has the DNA TGTGCCAGCAGTTTACAGGAAACCGGGGAGCTGTTTTTT.